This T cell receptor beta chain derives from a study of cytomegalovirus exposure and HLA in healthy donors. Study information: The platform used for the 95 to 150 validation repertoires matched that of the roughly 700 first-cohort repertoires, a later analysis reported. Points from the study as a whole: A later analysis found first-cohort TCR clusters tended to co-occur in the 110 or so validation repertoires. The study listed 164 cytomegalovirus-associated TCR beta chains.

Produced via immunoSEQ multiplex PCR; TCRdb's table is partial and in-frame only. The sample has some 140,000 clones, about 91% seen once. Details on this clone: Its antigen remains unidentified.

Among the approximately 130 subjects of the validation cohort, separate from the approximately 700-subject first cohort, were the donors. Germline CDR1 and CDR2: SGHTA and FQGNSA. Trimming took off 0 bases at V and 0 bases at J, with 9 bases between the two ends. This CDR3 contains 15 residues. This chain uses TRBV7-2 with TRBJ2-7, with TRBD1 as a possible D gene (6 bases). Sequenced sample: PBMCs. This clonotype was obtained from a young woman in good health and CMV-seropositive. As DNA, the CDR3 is TGTGCCAGCAGCTTAGCGGGGGCCAGCTCCTACGAGCAGTACTTC. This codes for CASSLAGASSYEQYF.